Below, 29 T cell receptor beta chains from the same sample are listed, as sequenced in a study of blood T cell repertoires in COVID-19 (TCRdb year 2020). The receptor library was made with the immunoSEQ multiplex PCR assay. Drawn from immuneACCESS, this table holds only the in-frame rearrangements with V and J called that TCRdb kept. Clones are partly lost; checked studies trace under half to an unresolved V gene and leave the rest unexplained. Within this sample are some 530,000 clones, with 70% to 90% of them counted one time only. The ten largest clones add up to just over 8% of the sample. What was sequenced was PBMCs or T cells enriched from blood (not recorded which). Receptors were obtained from a woman aged 55-70 years who had recovered from COVID-19.

The genes are TRBV9 and TRBJ2-2; 9 nucleotides align to TRBD1. The germline gives CDR1 SGDLS, CDR2 YYNGEE. Losses at the gene ends were 4 bases for V and 6 bases for J; bases not matched to a gene: 4. CDR3 length: 14 residues. CDR3 protein: CASSKTGGSGELFF. Written as DNA, the CDR3 is TGTGCCAGCAGCAAGACAGGGGGTTCCGGGGAGCTGTTTTTT.

The CDR3 is CASSTRQGSNSPLHF. Written as DNA, the CDR3 is TGTGCCAGTAGTACCCGACAGGGGAGCAATTCACCCCTCCACTTT. The rearrangement links TRBV19 to TRBJ1-6, with 8 positions matching TRBD1. CDR1 and CDR2 from the germline V gene are LNHDA and SQIVND (reference sequence). The CDR3 has 15 residues. V was pared by 4 bases and J by 7 bases, with 6 bases of the junction left unmatched.

The chain is built from TRBV7-6 and TRBJ2-7; 8 bases are a match to TRBD2. The junction had 7 bases not matched to a gene; V was cut back by 5 bases and J by 7 bases. The CDR3 extends over 13 amino acids. Germline lookup yields CDR1 SGHVS and CDR2 FNYEAQ. The CDR3 DNA reads TGTGCCAGCAGCCCGGGGACTAGTATTGAGCAGTACGTC. Amino acids: CASSPGTSIEQYV.

V and J are TRBV11-3 and TRBJ1-3, with 7 bases fitting TRBD1. This CDR3 comprises 13 residues. The V gene end was trimmed by 5 bases and the J gene end by 8 bases; junction bases not matched to a gene: 6. Germline V gene data show CDR1 as SGHNT and CDR2 as YENEEA. The DNA of the CDR3 is TGTGCCAGCAGCCCACAGGGGTGGGACACCATATATTTT. The encoded protein is CASSPQGWDTIYF.

This chain connects TRBV30 to TRBJ2-3; 7 nucleotides match TRBD2. Germline-derived CDR1 and CDR2 are GTSNPN and SVGIG (reference sequence). Unmatched junction bases numbered 1, after V lost 0 bases and J lost 4 bases. The CDR3 sequence is 13 residues long. The CDR3 protein is CAWSVRGADTQYF. The CDR3, as DNA: TGTGCCTGGAGTGTACGGGGGGCAGATACGCAGTATTTT.

This rearrangement joins TRBV28 to TRBJ1-6, with D possibly TRBD1 on 6 matching bases. Germline-derived CDR1 and CDR2 are MDHEN and SYDVKM. V gave up 9 bases and J gave up 0 bases, with 12 bases separating them. CDR3 length: 15 amino acids. The CDR3 region is CASRTVSSYNSPLHF. Here the CDR3 DNA reads TGTGCCAGTAGGACAGTAAGCTCCTATAATTCACCCCTCCACTTT. The entire variable domain, with the rest obtained from reference TRBV28 and TRBJ1-6, is as follows: DVKVTQSSRYLVKRTGEKVFLECVQDMDHENMFWYRQDPGLGLRLIYFSYDVKMKEKGDIPEGYSVSREKKERFSLILESASTNQTSMYLCASRTVSSYNSPLHFGNGTRLTVT.

The chain couples TRBV19 to TRBJ1-2; tentative D call: TRBD1 (6 bases). Per germline, CDR1 LNHDA and CDR2 SQIVND (reference sequence). V was clipped by 3 bases and J by 4 bases, with 15 bases between them. This CDR3 is 15 amino acids long. The CDR3 reads CASSMGQGRSYGYTF. The CDR3 nucleotides read TGTGCCAGTAGTATGGGCCAGGGGCGCTCCTATGGCTACACCTTC.

This sequence joins TRBV27 and TRBJ1-4; no firm D call. Trimming left V 9 bases short and J 0 bases short, with 17 bases between. CDR1 and CDR2 from the germline V gene are MNHEY and SMNVEV (reference sequence). This CDR3 has 16 amino acids. The CDR3 spells CASSISGWPTNEKLFF. CDR3 sequence (DNA): TGTGCCAGTTCCATCTCGGGGTGGCCAACTAATGAAAAACTGTTTTTT.

The chain links TRBV5-1 to TRBJ2-7, with 8 positions matching TRBD1. The CDR3 totals 15 residues. Trimming cost V 4 bases and J 5 bases; bases outside gene matches: 11. CDR1 is SGHRS and CDR2 is YFSETQ in the germline V gene. The CDR3 sequence: CASSTGQGTFNEQYV. The DNA for the CDR3 is TGCGCCAGCAGCACCGGACAGGGAACTTTCAACGAGCAGTACGTC.

The V gene is TRBV12-5, the J gene TRBJ2-1, with 9 bases that match TRBD2. CDR1 and CDR2 from the germline V gene are LGHNT and FRNRAP. The CDR3 contains 17 residues. V was pared by 0 bases and J by 8 bases, with 11 bases of the junction left unmatched. The CDR3 is CASGLVHQAGGQDEQFF. Here the CDR3 DNA reads TGTGCTAGTGGTTTGGTACATCAGGCGGGGGGGCAAGATGAGCAGTTCTTC. Drawing the rest from reference TRBV12-5 and TRBJ2-1, the complete variable domain is DARVTQTPRHKVTEMGQEVTMRCQPILGHNTVFWYRQTMMQGLELLAYFRNRAPLDDSGMPKDRFSAEMPDATLATLKIQPSEPRDSAVYFCASGLVHQAGGQDEQFFGPGTRLTVL.

This chain connects TRBV7-2 to TRBJ1-2; 12 nucleotides align to TRBD1. The CDR3 extends over 14 amino acids. Per the germline V gene, CDR1 is SGHTA and CDR2 is FQGNSA. V lost 5 bases, J lost 6 bases, and 4 bases stayed unmatched. CDR3 nucleotides: TGTGCCAGCAGCCCGGGACAGGGGGCAGATGGCTACACCTTC. It encodes CASSPGQGADGYTF.

This clone was counted once. The V gene is TRBV28, the J gene TRBJ1-2; 7 bases map to TRBD1. Trimming removed 6 bases from V and 0 bases from J; junction bases left unmatched: 7. CDR1 is MDHEN and CDR2 is SYDVKM in the germline V gene. The CDR3 has 15 amino acids. CDR3 nucleotide sequence: TGTGCCAGCAGCCGGGGGACAGCCACTAACTATGGCTACACCTTC. Its translation: CASSRGTATNYGYTF.

Only a few counts were recorded for this clone. The gene calls are TRBV10-1 and TRBJ2-7; 12 nucleotides align to TRBD2. The germline gives CDR1 WNHNN, CDR2 SYGVQD (reference sequence). The trim removed 5 bases at V and 5 bases at J, leaving 7 bases unmatched. The CDR3 consists of 15 residues. The CDR3 DNA follows: TGCGCCAGCAGTCCGGCCGGACTAGCGGGGAACGAGCAGTACTTC. As protein: CASSPAGLAGNEQYF.

The gene calls are TRBV24-1 and TRBJ2-3, with 12 bases fitting TRBD2. The junction had 1 base not matched to a gene; V was cut back by 4 bases and J by 0 bases. The CDR3 spans 16 residues. CDR1 and CDR2 from the germline V gene are KGHDR and SFDVKD. CDR3 sequence: CATSEGLAGSTDTQYF. In DNA form, the CDR3 reads TGTGCCACCAGTGAGGGACTAGCGGGTAGCACAGATACGCAGTATTTT.

The chain links TRBV7-2 to TRBJ1-2; 9 nucleotides agree with TRBD1. Germline V gives CDR1 SGHTA, CDR2 FQGNSA. Trimming removed 5 bases from V and 8 bases from J; junction bases left unmatched: 12. The CDR3 length is 15 residues. CDR3 DNA: TGTGCCAGCAGCACCCGACAGGGGGGGGGCGAGGGCTACACCTTC. Translation: CASSTRQGGGEGYTF. Full variable domain (remainder filled in from reference TRBV7-2 and TRBJ1-2): GAGVSQSPSNKVTEKGKDVELRCDPISGHTALYWYRQSLGQGLEFLIYFQGNSAPDKSGLPSDRFSAERTGGSVSTLTIQRTQQEDSAVYLCASSTRQGGGEGYTFGSGTRLTVV.

The chain carries TRBV11-2 and TRBJ1-2; 7 bases align to TRBD1. Germline lookup yields CDR1 SGHAT and CDR2 FQNNGV. The CDR3 sequence is 14 residues long. Germline trimming cut 5 bases from V and 6 bases from J; bases unmatched to any gene: 9. CDR3: CASSRPDRVDGYTF. For the CDR3, the DNA is TGTGCCAGCAGCCGACCCGACAGGGTTGATGGCTACACCTTC. Full variable domain (outside the CDR3, taken from reference TRBV11-2 and TRBJ1-2): EAGVAQSPRYKIIEKRQSVAFWCNPISGHATLYWYQQILGQGPKLLIQFQNNGVVDDSQLPKDRFSAERLKGVDSTLKIQPAKLEDSAVYLCASSRPDRVDGYTFGSGTRLTVV.

This chain connects TRBV7-2 to TRBJ2-1; 15 positions match TRBD2. CDR3 length equals 17 residues. The V and J ends lost 5 bases and 7 bases, in that order; junction bases with no gene match: 9. The germline gives CDR1 SGHTA, CDR2 FQGNSA. Here the CDR3 reads CASSQGLAGGLRNEQFF. CDR3 DNA sequence: TGTGCCAGCAGCCAGGGACTAGCGGGGGGCCTGCGTAATGAGCAGTTCTTC.

This chain uses TRBV18 with TRBJ1-1, with D possibly being TRBD1 (6 bases). Trimming cost V 6 bases and J 6 bases, with 14 bases left between them. CDR1 is KGHSH and CDR2 is LQKENI in the germline V gene. The CDR3 is 13 residues long. CDR3 nucleotide sequence: TGTGCCAGCTCCTTCGGACAGCCCGCTGAAGCTTTCTTT. Translating it yields CASSFGQPAEAFF.

The chain recombines TRBV18 with TRBJ1-4; no reliable D call. CDR3 length: 14 amino acids. In germline, CDR1 is KGHSH, CDR2 LQKENI. V lost 3 bases and J 7 bases, leaving 12 bases between the germline ends. The CDR3 coding sequence is TGTGCCAGCTCACCCCGGGAGGCGGTTGAAAAACTGTTTTTT. Encoded protein: CASSPREAVEKLFF.

This clone has only one observation. J is TRBJ2-3 and V is TRBV5-6; TRBD2 matches 8 bases. The CDR3 covers 17 residues. The junction had 9 bases not matched to a gene; V was cut back by 2 bases and J by 1 base. Germline values: CDR1 SGHDT, CDR2 YYEEEE. The DNA for the CDR3 is TGTGCCAGCAGCTTCCTACTCGGGGGGGCGGGCACAGATACGCAGTATTTT. Protein: CASSFLLGGAGTDTQYF.

In the case of this clone: Other nucleotide sequences from this sample produce the same CDR3. This chain joins TRBV18 and TRBJ1-2; possible D gene TRBD1, 6 bases. Germline-derived CDR1 and CDR2 are KGHSH and LQKENI. V lost 1 base to trimming and J lost 3 bases, with 6 bases between them. The CDR3 is made up of 13 amino acids. CDR3: CASSPQGDYGYTF. The CDR3 DNA is TGTGCCAGCTCACCACAGGGGGACTATGGCTACACCTTC.

In its sample, this clone was seen once. The chain carries TRBV5-1 and TRBJ1-1; D remains ambiguous. V was pared by 2 bases and J by 0 bases, with 8 bases between. CDR3 length: 14 amino acids. Per germline, CDR1 SGHRS and CDR2 YFSETQ. CDR3 DNA sequence: TGCGCCAGCAGCTTCAGGAACGTGAACACTGAAGCTTTCTTT. Protein product: CASSFRNVNTEAFF.

This clone was picked up one time. This chain joins TRBV5-1 and TRBJ2-5; 10 bases are a match to TRBD2. V trimming: 0 bases; J trimming: 5 bases; junction bases outside the gene matches: 10. The CDR3 has 17 residues. The germline CDR1 and CDR2 sequences are SGHRS and YFSETQ. CDR3 bases: TGCGCCAGCAGCTTGGGGAGTAGCGGGGGGATCAAGGAGACCCAGTACTTC. This codes for CASSLGSSGGIKETQYF.

The chain joins TRBV5-4 to TRBJ1-6; the D gene is possibly TRBD1 (6 bases). The ends were cut back, 0 bases at V and 4 bases at J, with 11 bases in the middle. CDR1 is SGHNT, CDR2 YYREEE, per germline (reference sequence). The CDR3 contains 16 residues. The CDR3 protein is CASSLEGGIYNSPLHF. CDR3 in DNA: TGTGCCAGCAGCTTGGAGGGGGGGATTTATAATTCACCCCTCCACTTT.

The chain joins TRBV27 to TRBJ2-3, with 12 bases fitting TRBD2. In germline, CDR1 is MNHEY, CDR2 SMNVEV (reference sequence). With V trimmed by 3 bases and J by 0 bases, 7 bases remained unmatched. The CDR3 sequence is 18 residues long. This CDR3 reads CASSFGLAGYTSTDTQYF. The CDR3 DNA reads as TGTGCCAGCAGTTTCGGACTAGCGGGGTACACTAGCACAGATACGCAGTATTTT.

This chain uses TRBV7-2 with TRBJ1-3; D gene uncertain. The CDR3 extends over 17 amino acids. The ends were cut back, 1 base at V and 0 bases at J, with 13 bases in the middle. Germline V gene lookup returns CDR1 SGHTA and CDR2 FQGNSA. CDR3 residues: CASSLEGGSFSGNTIYF. As DNA, the CDR3 is TGTGCCAGCAGCTTAGAGGGAGGATCCTTCTCTGGAAACACCATATATTTT.

This clone has at least ten counts. Here the CDR3 DNA reads TGTGCCAGCAGCGTAGAGTTTGAGGGGGTCCGGCCGTTCTTC. Translated: CASSVEFEGVRPFF. This chain connects TRBV9 to TRBJ2-1; D may be TRBD1 (6 bases). The germline gives CDR1 SGDLS, CDR2 YYNGEE. This CDR3 contains 14 residues. V was clipped by 0 bases and J by 15 bases, with 19 bases between them.

The gene calls are TRBV10-3 and TRBJ2-5; D uncertain. This CDR3 spans 14 amino acids. Germline CDR1 is ENHRY and CDR2 is SYGVKD. The V gene lost 0 bases and the J gene lost 2 bases, with 7 bases spanning the gap. The DNA for the CDR3 is TGTGCCATCAGTGAGTCGGTAGTTCAAGAGACCCAGTACTTC. Translation gives CAISESVVQETQYF.

The gene calls are TRBV6-5 and TRBJ2-7; 7 bases align to TRBD2. The length of the CDR3 is 15 residues. Germline CDR1 and CDR2: MNHEY and SVGAGI. V lost 0 bases, J lost 1 base, and 3 bases stayed unmatched. CDR3 region: CASSYSSGVSYEQYF. The CDR3 nucleotides read TGTGCCAGCAGTTACTCGAGCGGGGTATCCTACGAGCAGTACTTC.